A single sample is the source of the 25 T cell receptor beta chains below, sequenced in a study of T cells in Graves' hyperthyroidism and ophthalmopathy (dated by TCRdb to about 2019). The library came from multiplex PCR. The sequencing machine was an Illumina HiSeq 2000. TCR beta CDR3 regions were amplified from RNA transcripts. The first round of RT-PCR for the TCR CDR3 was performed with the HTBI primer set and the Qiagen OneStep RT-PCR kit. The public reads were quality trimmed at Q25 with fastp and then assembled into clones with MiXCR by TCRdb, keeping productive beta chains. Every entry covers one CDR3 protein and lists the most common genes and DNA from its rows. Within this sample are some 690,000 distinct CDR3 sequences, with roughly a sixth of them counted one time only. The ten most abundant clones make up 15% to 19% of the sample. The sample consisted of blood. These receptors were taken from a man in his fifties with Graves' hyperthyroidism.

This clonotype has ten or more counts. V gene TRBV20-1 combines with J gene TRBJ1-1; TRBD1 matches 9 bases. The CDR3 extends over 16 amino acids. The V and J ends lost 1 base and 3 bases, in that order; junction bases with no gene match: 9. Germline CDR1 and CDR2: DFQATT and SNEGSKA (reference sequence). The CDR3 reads CSARAHGQGKYTEAFF. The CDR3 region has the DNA TGCAGTGCTAGAGCCCACGGACAGGGGAAGTACACTGAAGCTTTCTTT.

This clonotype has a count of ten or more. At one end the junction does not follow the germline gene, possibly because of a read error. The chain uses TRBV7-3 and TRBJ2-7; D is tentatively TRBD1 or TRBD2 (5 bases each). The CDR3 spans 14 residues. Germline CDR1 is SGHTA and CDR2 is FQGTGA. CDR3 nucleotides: TGCGCCAGCAGCCCGCCAGGGAGAGCCTACGAGCAGTACTTC. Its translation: CASSPPGRAYEQYF.

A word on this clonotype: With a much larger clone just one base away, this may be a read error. CDR3 nucleotides: TGTGCCAGCAACCAGGGGGTTACCTCTGGAACCACCATATATTTT. It specifies CASNQGVTSGTTIYF. The chain uses TRBV2 and TRBJ1-3; 7 bases line up with TRBD1. The CDR3 runs to 15 residues. Germline loops: CDR1 SNHLY, CDR2 FYNNEI.

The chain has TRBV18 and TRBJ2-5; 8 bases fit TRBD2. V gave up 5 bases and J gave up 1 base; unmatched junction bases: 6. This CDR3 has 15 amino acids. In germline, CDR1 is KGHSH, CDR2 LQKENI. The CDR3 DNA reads TGTGCCAGCTCAGTGGCGGGAGGTCTCCAAGAGACCCAGTACTTC. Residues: CASSVAGGLQETQYF.

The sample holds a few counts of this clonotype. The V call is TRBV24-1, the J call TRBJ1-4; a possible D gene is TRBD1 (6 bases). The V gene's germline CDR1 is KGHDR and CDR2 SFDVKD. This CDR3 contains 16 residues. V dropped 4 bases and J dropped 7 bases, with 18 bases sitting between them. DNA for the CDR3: TGTGCCACCAGTGACTCCTCGCTGGGGGGCGGTGAAAAACTGTTTTTT. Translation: CATSDSSLGGGEKLFF.

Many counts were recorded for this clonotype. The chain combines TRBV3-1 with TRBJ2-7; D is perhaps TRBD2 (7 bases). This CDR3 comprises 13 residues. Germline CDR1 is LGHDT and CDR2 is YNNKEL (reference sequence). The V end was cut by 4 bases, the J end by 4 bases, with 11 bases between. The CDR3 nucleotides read TGTGCCAGCAGCCGAGGGAGGGGGTACGAGCAGTACTTC. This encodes CASSRGRGYEQYF.

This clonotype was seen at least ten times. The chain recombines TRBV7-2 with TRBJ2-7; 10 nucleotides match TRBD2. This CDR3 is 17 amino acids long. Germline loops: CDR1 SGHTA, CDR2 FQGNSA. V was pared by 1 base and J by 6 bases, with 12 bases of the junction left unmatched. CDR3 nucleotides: TGTGCCAGCAGCTTAGTTGGGTCTAGCGGGAGATTGGGCGAGCAGTACTTC. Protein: CASSLVGSSGRLGEQYF.

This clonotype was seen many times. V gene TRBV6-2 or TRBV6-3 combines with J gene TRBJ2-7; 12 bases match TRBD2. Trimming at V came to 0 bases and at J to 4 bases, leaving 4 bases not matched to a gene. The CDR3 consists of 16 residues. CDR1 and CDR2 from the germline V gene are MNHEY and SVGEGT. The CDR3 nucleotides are TGTGCCAGCAGTTACTCAAGACTAGCGGGAGATTACGAGCAGTACTTC. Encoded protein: CASSYSRLAGDYEQYF.

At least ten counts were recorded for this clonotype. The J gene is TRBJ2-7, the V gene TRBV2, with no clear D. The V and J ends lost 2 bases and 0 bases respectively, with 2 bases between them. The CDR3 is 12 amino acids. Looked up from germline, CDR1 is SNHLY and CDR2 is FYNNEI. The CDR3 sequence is CASSEPSYEQYF. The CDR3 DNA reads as TGTGCCAGCAGTGAACCCTCCTACGAGCAGTACTTC.

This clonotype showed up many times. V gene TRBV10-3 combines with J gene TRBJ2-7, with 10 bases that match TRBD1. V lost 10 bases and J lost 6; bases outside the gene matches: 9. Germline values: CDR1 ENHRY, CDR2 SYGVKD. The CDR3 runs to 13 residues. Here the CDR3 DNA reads TGTGCCACCCTAGACGGACAGGGGGGCGAGCAGTACTTC. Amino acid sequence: CATLDGQGGEQYF.

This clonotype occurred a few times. The CDR3 nucleotides are TGTGCCAGCTCACCGCAGGGTTTTGATAATGAAAAACTGTTTTTT. Its translation is CASSPQGFDNEKLFF. This chain links TRBV18 with TRBJ1-4, with D perhaps TRBD1 (5 bases). The germline V gene encodes CDR1 KGHSH and CDR2 LQKENI. This CDR3 spans 15 amino acids. The ends were cut back, 3 bases at V and 4 bases at J, with 12 bases in the middle.

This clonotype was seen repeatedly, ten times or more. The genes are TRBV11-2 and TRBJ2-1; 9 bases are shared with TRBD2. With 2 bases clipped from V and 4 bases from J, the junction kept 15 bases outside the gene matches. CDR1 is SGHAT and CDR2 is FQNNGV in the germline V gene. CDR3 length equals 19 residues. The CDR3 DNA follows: TGTGCCAGCAGCTTATATCTTGGGGCTTGGCGGGAGGGTTACAATGAGCAGTTCTTC. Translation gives CASSLYLGAWREGYNEQFF.

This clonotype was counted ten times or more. The CDR3 loop reads CASSPSGIQETQYF. The DNA for the CDR3 is TGTGCCAGCAGTCCTAGCGGGATACAAGAGACCCAGTACTTC. This chain joins TRBV6-1 and TRBJ2-5; 9 nucleotides agree with TRBD2. The CDR3 consists of 14 residues. Germline values: CDR1 MNHNS, CDR2 SASEGT. Trimming cost V 5 bases and J 2 bases; bases outside gene matches: 3.

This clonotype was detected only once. The CDR3 bases are TGTGCCAGCGGAGACCAGGAAAAAATCTATGGCTACACCTTC. Translation gives CASGDQEKIYGYTF. J is TRBJ1-2 and V is TRBV6-2 or TRBV6-3; D unresolved. V gave up 8 bases and J gave up 4 bases, with 17 bases separating them. This CDR3 comprises 14 residues. The germline CDR1 and CDR2 sequences are MNHEY and SVGEGT.

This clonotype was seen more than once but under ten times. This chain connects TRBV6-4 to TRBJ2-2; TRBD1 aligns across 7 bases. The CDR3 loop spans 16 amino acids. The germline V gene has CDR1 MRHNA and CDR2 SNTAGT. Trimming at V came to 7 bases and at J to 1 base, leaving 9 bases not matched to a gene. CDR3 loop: CASTLLQGWNTGELFF. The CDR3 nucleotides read TGTGCCAGCACTCTCCTACAGGGGTGGAACACCGGGGAGCTGTTTTTT.

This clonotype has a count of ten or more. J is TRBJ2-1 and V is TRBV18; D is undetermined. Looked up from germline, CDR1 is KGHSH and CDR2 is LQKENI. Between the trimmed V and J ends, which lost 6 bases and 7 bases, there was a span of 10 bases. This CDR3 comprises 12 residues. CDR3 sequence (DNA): TGTGCCAGCTCTGCCAACTCAAATGAGCAGTTCTTC. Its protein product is CASSANSNEQFF.

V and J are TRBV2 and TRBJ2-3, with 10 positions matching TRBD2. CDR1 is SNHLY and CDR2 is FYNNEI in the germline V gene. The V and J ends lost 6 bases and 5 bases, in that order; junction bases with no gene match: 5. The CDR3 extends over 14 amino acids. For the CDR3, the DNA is TGTGCCAGCAGGGGGACTAGCGTGGTAGATACGCAGTATTTT. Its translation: CASRGTSVVDTQYF.

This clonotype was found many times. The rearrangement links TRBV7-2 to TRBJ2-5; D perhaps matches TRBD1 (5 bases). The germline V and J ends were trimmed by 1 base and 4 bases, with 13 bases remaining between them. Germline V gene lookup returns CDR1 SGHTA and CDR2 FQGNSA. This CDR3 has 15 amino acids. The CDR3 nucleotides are TGTGCCAGCAGCTTAGTGCTAAGTAGGGGAGAGACCCAGTACTTC. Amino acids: CASSLVLSRGETQYF.

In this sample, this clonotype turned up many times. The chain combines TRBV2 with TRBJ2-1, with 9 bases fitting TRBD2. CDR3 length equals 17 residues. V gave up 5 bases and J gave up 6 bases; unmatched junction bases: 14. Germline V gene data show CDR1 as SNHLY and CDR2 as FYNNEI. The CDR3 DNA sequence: TGTGCCAGCAGTCCAGTTCCGGGACTAGCTCTGAGCAATGAGCAGTTCTTC. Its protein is CASSPVPGLALSNEQFF.

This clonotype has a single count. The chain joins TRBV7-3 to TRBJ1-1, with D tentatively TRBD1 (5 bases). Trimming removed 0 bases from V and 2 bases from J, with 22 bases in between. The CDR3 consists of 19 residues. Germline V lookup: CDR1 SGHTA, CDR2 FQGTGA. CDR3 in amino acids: CASSLTAVPGGGLNTEAFF. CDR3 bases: TGTGCCAGCAGCTTAACGGCCGTGCCGGGGGGAGGGCTAAACACTGAAGCTTTCTTT.

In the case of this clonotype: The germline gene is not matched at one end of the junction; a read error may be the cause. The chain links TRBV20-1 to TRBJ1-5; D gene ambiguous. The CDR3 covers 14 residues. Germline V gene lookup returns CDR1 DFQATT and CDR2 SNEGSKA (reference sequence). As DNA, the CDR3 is TGCAGTGCTCCCTCGGGATTCGGCAATCGGCCCCAGCATTTT. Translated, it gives CSAPSGFGNRPQHF.

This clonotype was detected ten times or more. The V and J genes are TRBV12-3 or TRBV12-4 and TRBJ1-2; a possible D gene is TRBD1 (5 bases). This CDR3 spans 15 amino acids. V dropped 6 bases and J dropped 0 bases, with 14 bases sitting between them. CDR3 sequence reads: CASRIRGLSNYGYTF. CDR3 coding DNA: TGTGCCAGCAGGATAAGGGGACTTTCTAACTATGGCTACACCTTC.

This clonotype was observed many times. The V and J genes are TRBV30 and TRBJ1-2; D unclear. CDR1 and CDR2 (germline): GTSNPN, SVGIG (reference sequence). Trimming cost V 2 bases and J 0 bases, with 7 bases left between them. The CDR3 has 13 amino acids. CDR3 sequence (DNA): TGTGCCTGGAGTTCACACCCTAACTATGGCTACACCTTC. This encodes CAWSSHPNYGYTF.

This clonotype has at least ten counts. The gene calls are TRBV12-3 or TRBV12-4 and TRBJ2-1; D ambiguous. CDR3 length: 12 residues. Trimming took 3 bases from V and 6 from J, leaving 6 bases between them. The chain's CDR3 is CASSLVANEQFF. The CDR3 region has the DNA TGTGCCAGCAGTTTGGTGGCCAATGAGCAGTTCTTC.

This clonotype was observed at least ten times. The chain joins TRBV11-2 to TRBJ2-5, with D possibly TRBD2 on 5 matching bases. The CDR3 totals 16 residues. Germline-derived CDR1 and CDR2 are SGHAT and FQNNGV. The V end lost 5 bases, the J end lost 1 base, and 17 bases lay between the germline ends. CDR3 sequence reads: CASSPRVARPQETQYF. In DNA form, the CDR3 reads TGTGCCAGCAGCCCCCGGGTAGCGCGACCCCAAGAGACCCAGTACTTC. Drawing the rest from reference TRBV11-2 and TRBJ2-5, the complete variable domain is EAGVAQSPRYKIIEKRQSVAFWCNPISGHATLYWYQQILGQGPKLLIQFQNNGVVDDSQLPKDRFSAERLKGVDSTLKIQPAKLEDSAVYLCASSPRVARPQETQYFGPGTRLLVL.